This T cell receptor beta chain appears in the sequencing data of a study of CD8+ T cells in alopecia areata. Treatment defined: oral pan-JAK inhibitor, 5-10 mg twice daily. Germline values: CDR1 MNHNY, CDR2 SVGAGI (reference sequence). This CDR3 has 14 amino acids. J lost 4 bases, V lost 5 bases, and 8 bases had no gene match. The authors extracted RNA and reverse transcribed it into cDNA as the sequencing template. Repertoires were generated with immunoSEQ multiplex PCR, while TCRdb's copy carries only in-frame clones and drops some. The data show about 210,000 clones, roughly two fifths seen once. This clone was observed a few times.

The gene calls are TRBV6-6 and TRBJ2-7, with TRBD1 matching 7 bases. The TCR originated in a human donor with alopecia areata. This sample comprised CD4+ T cells sorted from blood, obtained at roughly week 38, from a patient treated with tofacitinib. Here the CDR3 reads CASSQRTGLYEQYF. CDR3 nucleotide sequence: TGTGCCAGCAGTCAGAGGACAGGATTATACGAGCAGTACTTC.